These T cell receptor beta chains were read from a single sample in a study of cytomegalovirus exposure and HLA in healthy donors. The table came from immunoSEQ multiplex PCR; TCRdb's copy has only in-frame clones and leaves some out. The sample contains 170,000 or so clones, approximately 84% of which appear only once. The sequenced sample consisted of PBMCs. Every receptor here comes from a girl aged 10-17 years in good health and CMV-seropositive. Each CDR3 is given with its conserved first and last residue. The order of the fields is D gene, clone size, V gene, J gene, CDR3 DNA, CDR3 protein. D genes are given only for firm matches. Some rows mark clone size as missing; the rest say once, few, many or name a class of expanded clone.

D gene: -
clone size: -
V gene: TRBV5-1
J gene: TRBJ2-7
CDR3 DNA: TGCGCCAGCAGCCTGGACCAAACGGGGAGCTACGAGCAGTACTTC
CDR3 protein: CASSLDQTGSYEQYF

D gene: TRBD1
clone size: -
V gene: TRBV19
J gene: TRBJ2-7
CDR3 DNA: TGTGCCAGTAAGACAGGGGTGTTTGGCGAGCAGTACTTC
CDR3 protein: CASKTGVFGEQYF

D gene: TRBD1
clone size: once
V gene: TRBV6-5
J gene: TRBJ1-5
CDR3 DNA: TGTGCCAGCAGTGGCAGGGGGAGCAATCAGCCCCAGCATTTT
CDR3 protein: CASSGRGSNQPQHF

D gene: -
clone size: once
V gene: TRBV18
J gene: TRBJ2-7
CDR3 DNA: TGTGCCAGCTCGCTATACAGTGAGGGTTACGAGCAGTACTTC
CDR3 protein: CASSLYSEGYEQYF

D gene: -
clone size: -
V gene: TRBV5-4
J gene: TRBJ2-3
CDR3 DNA: TGTGCCAGCAGTTCACCTCCCGGAGATACGCAGTATTTT
CDR3 protein: CASSSPPGDTQYF

D gene: TRBD1
clone size: -
V gene: TRBV6-5
J gene: TRBJ2-2
CDR3 DNA: TGTGCCAGCAAGGACAGGGGGCTGGGCACCGGGGAGCTGTTTTTT
CDR3 protein: CASKDRGLGTGELFF

D gene: TRBD2
clone size: -
V gene: TRBV4-2
J gene: TRBJ2-3
CDR3 DNA: TGTGCCAGCAGCCAAGAGTCTAGCGGGGGGGCGGGAGATGCGCAGTATTTT
CDR3 protein: CASSQESSGGAGDAQYF

D gene: -
clone size: -
V gene: TRBV4-1
J gene: TRBJ1-2
CDR3 DNA: TGCGCCAGCAGCCAACTCCGGGATGGAGGTGGCTACACCTTC
CDR3 protein: CASSQLRDGGGYTF

D gene: TRBD1
clone size: -
V gene: TRBV13
J gene: TRBJ1-2
CDR3 DNA: TGTGCCAGCAGCTTAGCCGAAAACCGGGACAGGGGGTCCTATGGCTACACCTTC
CDR3 protein: CASSLAENRDRGSYGYTF

D gene: TRBD2
clone size: -
V gene: TRBV4-1
J gene: TRBJ2-2
CDR3 DNA: TGCGCCAGCAGCCAAGTTCTGGAAGCGGGGGGGCGCGGGGAGCTGTTTTTT
CDR3 protein: CASSQVLEAGGRGELFF

D gene: -
clone size: -
V gene: TRBV20-1
J gene: TRBJ1-1
CDR3 DNA: TGCAGTGCTACGACACTCAGCCAAGCTTTCTTT
CDR3 protein: CSATTLSQAFF

D gene: -
clone size: once
V gene: TRBV10-1
J gene: TRBJ1-1
CDR3 DNA: TGCGCCAGCAGTGCGGTGCGGGATAACACTGAAGCTTTCTTT
CDR3 protein: CASSAVRDNTEAFF

D gene: -
clone size: few
V gene: TRBV30
J gene: TRBJ1-1
CDR3 DNA: TGTGCCTGGAGTTTTGTTCGGAACACTGAAGCTTTCTTT
CDR3 protein: CAWSFVRNTEAFF

D gene: -
clone size: -
V gene: TRBV30
J gene: TRBJ1-2
CDR3 DNA: TGTGCCTGGAGCCCCCGGGGGGGTACTAACTATGGCTACACCTTC
CDR3 protein: CAWSPRGGTNYGYTF

D gene: TRBD2
clone size: -
V gene: TRBV14
J gene: TRBJ2-3
CDR3 DNA: TGTGCCAGCAGCCAAGAAGCGGGGGTCACAGATACGCAGTATTTT
CDR3 protein: CASSQEAGVTDTQYF

D gene: TRBD1
clone size: few
V gene: TRBV5-1
J gene: TRBJ1-6
CDR3 DNA: TGCGCCAGCAGCTTGGTAACAGGGGGACGCAGCCCCCTCCACTTT
CDR3 protein: CASSLVTGGRSPLHF

D gene: TRBD1
clone size: -
V gene: TRBV11-2
J gene: TRBJ1-3
CDR3 DNA: TGTGCCAGCAGCTCCTCGGGACAGGGAATTAACTCTGGAAACACCATATATTTT
CDR3 protein: CASSSSGQGINSGNTIYF

D gene: -
clone size: -
V gene: TRBV5-6
J gene: TRBJ1-1
CDR3 DNA: TGTGCCAGCAGCCCCGGGGGGAGCACTGAAGCTTTCTTT
CDR3 protein: CASSPGGSTEAFF

D gene: TRBD2
clone size: -
V gene: TRBV12-5
J gene: TRBJ2-1
CDR3 DNA: TGTGCTAGTGGTTTGGCCCCGAAGGACTCGCTAGCGGGGGACCTATACAATGAGCAGTTCTTC
CDR3 protein: CASGLAPKDSLAGDLYNEQFF

D gene: -
clone size: -
V gene: TRBV7-6
J gene: TRBJ2-1
CDR3 DNA: TGTGCCAGCAGCCTCAGGGTTAGGGGCTCCTACAATGAGCAGTTCTTC
CDR3 protein: CASSLRVRGSYNEQFF

D gene: TRBD1
clone size: -
V gene: TRBV10-3
J gene: TRBJ1-4
CDR3 DNA: TGTGCCGTACGGGGACAGGGGGATGAAAAACTGTTTTTT
CDR3 protein: CAVRGQGDEKLFF

D gene: TRBD1
clone size: -
V gene: TRBV2
J gene: TRBJ1-4
CDR3 DNA: TGTGCCAGCAGTGATATGGGACAGAAAAATGAAAAACTGTTTTTT
CDR3 protein: CASSDMGQKNEKLFF

D gene: TRBD2
clone size: once
V gene: TRBV4-1
J gene: TRBJ2-7
CDR3 DNA: TGCGCCAGCAGCACCCGGGAGGGGGACTACGAGCAGTACTTC
CDR3 protein: CASSTREGDYEQYF

D gene: TRBD1
clone size: -
V gene: TRBV7-9
J gene: TRBJ1-1
CDR3 DNA: TGTGCCAGCAGCCTAAGACAGGGAGTGAACACTGAAGCTTTCTTT
CDR3 protein: CASSLRQGVNTEAFF

D gene: -
clone size: -
V gene: TRBV2
J gene: TRBJ1-4
CDR3 DNA: TGTGCCAGCAGTGGACAGGCAACTAATGAAAAACTGTTTTTT
CDR3 protein: CASSGQATNEKLFF

D gene: TRBD1
clone size: once
V gene: TRBV6-5
J gene: TRBJ1-3
CDR3 DNA: TGTGCCAGCGGGACAGCCTCTGGAAACACCATATATTTT
CDR3 protein: CASGTASGNTIYF

D gene: -
clone size: once
V gene: TRBV7-9
J gene: TRBJ1-3
CDR3 DNA: TGTGCCAGCAGCGGGCAGGGTAGTGGAAACACCATATATTTT
CDR3 protein: CASSGQGSGNTIYF

D gene: -
clone size: -
V gene: TRBV19
J gene: TRBJ1-1
CDR3 DNA: TGTGCCAGTAGTATCTCAGGGCAGGGGTTTGAAGCTTTCTTT
CDR3 protein: CASSISGQGFEAFF

D gene: -
clone size: -
V gene: TRBV10-2
J gene: TRBJ1-2
CDR3 DNA: TGCGCCAGCAGTGAGATCGGGGTTGCTAGTGGCTACACCTTC
CDR3 protein: CASSEIGVASGYTF

D gene: TRBD1
clone size: -
V gene: TRBV6-5
J gene: TRBJ1-2
CDR3 DNA: TGTGCCAGCAGTTATTCCGGGACAGGGCCCTATGGCTACACCTTC
CDR3 protein: CASSYSGTGPYGYTF

D gene: -
clone size: -
V gene: TRBV6-5
J gene: TRBJ1-2
CDR3 DNA: TGTGCCAGCATGGCTGGGGGGTATGGCTACACCTTC
CDR3 protein: CASMAGGYGYTF

D gene: -
clone size: -
V gene: TRBV7-9
J gene: TRBJ2-3
CDR3 DNA: TGTGCCAGCAGCTTACACAGGGTCTATTCGGGGGATACGCAGTATTTT
CDR3 protein: CASSLHRVYSGDTQYF

D gene: -
clone size: once
V gene: TRBV7-2
J gene: TRBJ1-2
CDR3 DNA: TGTGCCAGCAGCCGTCGTAACTATGGCTACACCTTC
CDR3 protein: CASSRRNYGYTF

D gene: -
clone size: -
V gene: TRBV5-1
J gene: TRBJ1-2
CDR3 DNA: TGCGCCAGCACCCTGGACAGTGACTATGGCTACACCTTC
CDR3 protein: CASTLDSDYGYTF

D gene: TRBD1
clone size: -
V gene: TRBV18
J gene: TRBJ1-6
CDR3 DNA: TGTGCCAGAGTAATGGGACAGAGCGGGGGCTACCCCCATAATTCACCCCTCCACTTT
CDR3 protein: CARVMGQSGGYPHNSPLHF

D gene: TRBD1
clone size: -
V gene: TRBV5-6
J gene: TRBJ2-7
CDR3 DNA: TGTGCCAGCAGCTTCGGGACAGGGGGCTACGAGCAGTACTTC
CDR3 protein: CASSFGTGGYEQYF

D gene: -
clone size: -
V gene: TRBV28
J gene: TRBJ1-3
CDR3 DNA: TGTGCCAGCAGTTCCCGTGGGCGGGGTGGAAACACCATATATTTT
CDR3 protein: CASSSRGRGGNTIYF

D gene: -
clone size: -
V gene: TRBV7-3
J gene: TRBJ2-2
CDR3 DNA: TGTGCCAGCAGCTTAGTAGAGAACACCGGGGAGCTGTTTTTT
CDR3 protein: CASSLVENTGELFF

D gene: TRBD1
clone size: -
V gene: TRBV7-2
J gene: TRBJ2-3
CDR3 DNA: TGTGCCAGCAGCTTTCCCCTTCAGGGGGCGAGCACAGATACGCAGTATTTT
CDR3 protein: CASSFPLQGASTDTQYF

D gene: -
clone size: -
V gene: TRBV7-2
J gene: TRBJ2-7
CDR3 DNA: TGTGCCAGCAGTTCAGGGCACGAGCAGTACTTC
CDR3 protein: CASSSGHEQYF

D gene: -
clone size: few
V gene: TRBV18
J gene: TRBJ1-2
CDR3 DNA: TGTGCCAGCTCACCAGCGTTTGGTTCGTATGGCTACACCTTC
CDR3 protein: CASSPAFGSYGYTF

D gene: TRBD1
clone size: -
V gene: TRBV4-2
J gene: TRBJ1-1
CDR3 DNA: TGTGCCAGCAGCCAAGAAGGGACAGGGAGAGGCCCTGAAGCTTTCTTT
CDR3 protein: CASSQEGTGRGPEAFF

D gene: -
clone size: -
V gene: TRBV19
J gene: TRBJ1-5
CDR3 DNA: TGTGCCAGTAGTATACCAGGGCGTCAGCCCCAGCATTTT
CDR3 protein: CASSIPGRQPQHF

D gene: -
clone size: -
V gene: TRBV5-4
J gene: TRBJ1-1
CDR3 DNA: TGTGCCAGCAGCTTGGACAGGGTTAACACTGAAGCTTTCTTT
CDR3 protein: CASSLDRVNTEAFF

D gene: TRBD2
clone size: -
V gene: TRBV2
J gene: TRBJ2-3
CDR3 DNA: TGTGCCAGCAGTGGACTAGCGCCGTACGGAGATACGCAGTATTTT
CDR3 protein: CASSGLAPYGDTQYF

D gene: TRBD1
clone size: -
V gene: TRBV4-1
J gene: TRBJ1-1
CDR3 DNA: TGCGCCAGCAGCCTTGGGACGTACAGGGGGCGGCGGAAAGCTTTCTTT
CDR3 protein: CASSLGTYRGRRKAFF

D gene: -
clone size: -
V gene: TRBV2
J gene: TRBJ2-7
CDR3 DNA: TGTGCCACCGAGTTGACGGGGTCCTACGAGCAGTACTTC
CDR3 protein: CATELTGSYEQYF

D gene: TRBD1
clone size: -
V gene: TRBV7-6
J gene: TRBJ2-5
CDR3 DNA: TGTGCCAGCAGCCGATCACAGGGGGCTGTACAAGAGACCCAGTACTTC
CDR3 protein: CASSRSQGAVQETQYF

D gene: TRBD1
clone size: -
V gene: TRBV19
J gene: TRBJ1-2
CDR3 DNA: TGTGCCAGTAGTACACCGGGACAGGGACTCTATGGCTACACCTTC
CDR3 protein: CASSTPGQGLYGYTF

D gene: TRBD1
clone size: -
V gene: TRBV6-1
J gene: TRBJ2-2
CDR3 DNA: TGTGCCAGCAACCGGGACAGGGTAACCACCGGGGAGCTGTTTTTT
CDR3 protein: CASNRDRVTTGELFF

D gene: -
clone size: -
V gene: TRBV7-3
J gene: TRBJ2-1
CDR3 DNA: TGTGCCAGCACCACAGGCCGTAGCTCCTACAATGAGCAGTTCTTC
CDR3 protein: CASTTGRSSYNEQFF

D gene: -
clone size: -
V gene: TRBV6-1
J gene: TRBJ1-4
CDR3 DNA: TGTGCCAGCAGTGAACGGATAACAGTCCGGGGGAAACTGTTTTTT
CDR3 protein: CASSERITVRGKLFF

D gene: TRBD1
clone size: -
V gene: TRBV10-3
J gene: TRBJ1-2
CDR3 DNA: TGTGCCATCAGTGAGCCGGGGACAGGGCCTGACTATGGCTACACCTTC
CDR3 protein: CAISEPGTGPDYGYTF

D gene: -
clone size: once
V gene: TRBV13
J gene: TRBJ1-1
CDR3 DNA: TGTGCCAGCAGCTATTCACCGTCGGGGGTGAACACTGAAGCTTTCTTT
CDR3 protein: CASSYSPSGVNTEAFF

D gene: TRBD1
clone size: once
V gene: TRBV10-3
J gene: TRBJ2-7
CDR3 DNA: TGTGCCAGCTCGACAGGGGTCAAGTGGAGCTCCTACGAGCAGTACTTC
CDR3 protein: CASSTGVKWSSYEQYF